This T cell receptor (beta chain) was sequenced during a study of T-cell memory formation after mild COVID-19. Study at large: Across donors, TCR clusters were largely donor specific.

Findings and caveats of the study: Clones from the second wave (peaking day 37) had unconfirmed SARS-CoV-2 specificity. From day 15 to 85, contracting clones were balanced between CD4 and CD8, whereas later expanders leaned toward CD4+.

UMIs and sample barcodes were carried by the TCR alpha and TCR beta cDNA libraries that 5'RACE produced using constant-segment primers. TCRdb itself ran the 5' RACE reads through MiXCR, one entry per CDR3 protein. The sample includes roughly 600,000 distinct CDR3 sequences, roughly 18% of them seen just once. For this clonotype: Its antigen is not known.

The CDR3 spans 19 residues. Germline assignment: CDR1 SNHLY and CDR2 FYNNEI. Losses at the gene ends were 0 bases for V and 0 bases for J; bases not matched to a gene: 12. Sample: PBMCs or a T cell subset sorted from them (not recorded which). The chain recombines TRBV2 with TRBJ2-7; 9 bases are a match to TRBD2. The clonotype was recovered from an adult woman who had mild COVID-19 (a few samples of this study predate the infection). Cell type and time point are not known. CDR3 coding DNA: TGTGCCAGCAGTGAAGCGGGTGCAGGCCTAGCGGGGAGCTCCTACGAGCAGTACTTC. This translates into CASSEAGAGLAGSSYEQYF.